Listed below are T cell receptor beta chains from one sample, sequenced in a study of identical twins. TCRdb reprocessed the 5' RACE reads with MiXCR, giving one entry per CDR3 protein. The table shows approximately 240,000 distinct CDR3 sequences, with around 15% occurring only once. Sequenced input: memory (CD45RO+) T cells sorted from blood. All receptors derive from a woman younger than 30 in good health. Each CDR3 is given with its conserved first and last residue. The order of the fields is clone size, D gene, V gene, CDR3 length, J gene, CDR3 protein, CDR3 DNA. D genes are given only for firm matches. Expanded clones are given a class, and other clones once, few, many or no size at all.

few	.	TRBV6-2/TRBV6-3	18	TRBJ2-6	CASSQPPSAGVRANVLTF	TGTGCCAGCAGCCAACCCCCTTCCGCAGGGGTGAGGGCCAACGTCCTGACTTTC
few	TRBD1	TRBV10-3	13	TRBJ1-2	CAITGQGGGGYTF	TGTGCCATCACCGGACAGGGAGGCGGTGGCTACACCTTC
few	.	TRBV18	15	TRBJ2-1	CASSPVSSSYNEQFF	TGTGCCAGCTCACCAGTCTCAAGCTCCTACAATGAGCAGTTCTTC
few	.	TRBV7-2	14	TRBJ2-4	CASSPHQGNNIQYF	TGTGCCAGCAGCCCGCACCAGGGGAACAACATTCAGTACTTC
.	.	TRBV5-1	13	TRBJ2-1	CASSFPQRAEQFF	TGCGCCAGCAGCTTCCCTCAGCGGGCCGAGCAGTTCTTC
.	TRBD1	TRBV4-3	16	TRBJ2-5	CASSQVSGRGPETQYF	TGCGCCAGCAGCCAAGTCTCGGGCAGGGGGCCAGAGACCCAGTACTTC
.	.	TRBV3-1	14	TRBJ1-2	CASSQGARDYGYTF	TGTGCCAGCAGCCAGGGGGCGAGGGACTATGGCTACACCTTC
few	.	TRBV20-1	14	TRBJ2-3	CSALSPGRTDTQYF	TGCAGTGCTTTGTCCCCGGGACGCACAGATACGCAGTATTTT
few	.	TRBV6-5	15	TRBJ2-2	CASSYGDRNTGELFF	TGTGCCAGCAGTTACGGCGACAGAAACACCGGGGAGCTGTTTTTT
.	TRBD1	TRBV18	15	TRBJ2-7	CASSLRQGIFYEQYF	TGTGCCAGCTCCCTTAGACAGGGGATCTTCTACGAGCAGTACTTC
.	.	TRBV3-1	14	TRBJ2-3	CASSQAPTTDTQYF	TGTGCCAGCAGCCAAGCTCCGACCACAGATACGCAGTATTTT
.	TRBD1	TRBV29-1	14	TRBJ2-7	CSVIGQGAKDEQYF	TGCAGCGTTATAGGACAGGGGGCGAAGGACGAGCAGTACTTC
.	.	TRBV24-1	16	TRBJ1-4	CATSDLYGAKHEKLFF	TGTGCCACCAGTGATTTATACGGGGCTAAACATGAAAAACTGTTTTTT
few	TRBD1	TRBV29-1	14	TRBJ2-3	CSVEDHRGADTQYF	TGCAGCGTTGAAGATCACAGGGGAGCAGATACGCAGTATTTT
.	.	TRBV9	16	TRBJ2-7	CASSPQHGEEGDEQYF	TGTGCCAGCAGCCCACAACATGGGGAAGAGGGTGACGAGCAGTACTTC
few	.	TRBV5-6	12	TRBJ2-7	CASSLAQGQQYF	TGTGCCAGCAGCTTGGCCCAGGGCCAGCAGTACTTC
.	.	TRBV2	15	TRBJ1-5	CASSRQLFSNQPQHF	TGTGCCAGCAGCCGACAGTTGTTTAGCAATCAGCCCCAGCATTTT
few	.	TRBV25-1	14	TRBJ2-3	CASTGQLPTDTQYF	TGTGCCAGCACCGGACAGTTGCCCACAGATACGCAGTATTTT
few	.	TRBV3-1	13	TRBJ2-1	CASSRGRQFEQFF	TGTGCCAGCAGCCGGGGGAGACAATTCGAGCAGTTCTTC
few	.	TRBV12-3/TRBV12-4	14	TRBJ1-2	CASSPQQASNGYTF	TGTGCCAGCAGTCCTCAACAGGCTTCTAATGGCTACACCTTC
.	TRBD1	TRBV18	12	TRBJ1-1	CASSRTGSEVFF	TGTGCCAGCTCACGGACAGGGTCTGAAGTTTTCTTT
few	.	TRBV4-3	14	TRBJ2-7	CASSQDREATEQYF	TGCGCCAGCAGCCAAGACAGGGAGGCTACGGAGCAGTACTTC
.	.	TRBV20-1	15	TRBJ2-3	CSAPRDGRGTDTQYF	TGCAGTGCCCCGAGGGACGGGAGAGGAACAGATACGCAGTATTTT
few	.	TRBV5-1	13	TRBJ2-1	CASSSGPRNEQFF	TGCGCCAGCAGCTCCGGGCCGCGGAATGAGCAGTTCTTC
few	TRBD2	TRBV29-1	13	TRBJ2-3	CSAGRGDTDTQYF	TGCAGCGCCGGTCGGGGGGACACAGATACGCAGTATTTT
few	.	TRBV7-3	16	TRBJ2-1	CASSPVGGLANNEQFF	TGTGCCAGCAGCCCCGTGGGTGGGCTAGCGAACAATGAGCAGTTCTTC
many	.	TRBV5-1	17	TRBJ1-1	CASSPTLGGGGHTEAFF	TGCGCCAGCAGCCCGACCCTAGGTGGGGGCGGCCACACTGAAGCTTTCTTT
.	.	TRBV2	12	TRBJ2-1	CASVAGEGEQFF	TGTGCCAGCGTGGCAGGGGAAGGCGAGCAGTTCTTC
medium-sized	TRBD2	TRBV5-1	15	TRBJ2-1	CASSLLAGANNEQFF	TGCGCCAGCAGCCTGCTAGCGGGAGCCAACAATGAGCAGTTCTTC
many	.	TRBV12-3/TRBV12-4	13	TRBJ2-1	CASSWSDGSEQFF	TGTGCCAGCAGTTGGTCGGACGGTAGTGAGCAGTTCTTC
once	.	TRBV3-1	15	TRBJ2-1	CASSQGESSYNEQFF	TGTGCCAGCAGCCAGGGGGAAAGCTCCTACAATGAGCAGTTCTTC
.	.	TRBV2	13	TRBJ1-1	CASIIQGGLGAFF	TGTGCCAGCATTATACAGGGCGGGCTAGGAGCTTTCTTT
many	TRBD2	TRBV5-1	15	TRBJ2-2	CASSSGTSGTGELFF	TGCGCCAGCAGCTCCGGGACTAGCGGGACCGGGGAGCTGTTTTTT
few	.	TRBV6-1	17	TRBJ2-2	CASRPQAGGFRTGELFF	TGTGCCAGCAGGCCCCAGGCTGGGGGCTTTCGGACCGGGGAGCTGTTTTTT
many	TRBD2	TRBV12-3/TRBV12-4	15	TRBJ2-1	CASSQSGGAYNEQFF	TGTGCCAGCAGTCAGAGCGGGGGGGCTTACAATGAGCAGTTCTTC
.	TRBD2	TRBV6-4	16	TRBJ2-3	CASSDSPSGSTDTQYF	TGTGCCAGCAGTGACTCGCCTAGCGGGAGCACAGATACGCAGTATTTT
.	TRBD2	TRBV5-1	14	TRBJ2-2	CASRIAGGTGELFF	TGCGCCAGCCGAATAGCGGGAGGCACCGGGGAGCTGTTTTTT
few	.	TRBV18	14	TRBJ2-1	CASSPLVQRAQQFF	TGTGCCAGCTCACCCTTGGTCCAGCGGGCCCAGCAGTTCTTC